Listed below are T cell receptor beta chains from one sample, sequenced in a study of cytomegalovirus exposure and HLA in healthy donors. Using immunoSEQ multiplex PCR, the repertoire was profiled, and TCRdb retains in-frame clones only, with some absent. The sample carries roughly 120,000 clones, 65% to 85% recorded once. Sample: PBMCs. The receptors come from a woman between 40 and 55 years old in good health and CMV-seropositive. Each CDR3 is given with its conserved first and last residue. The order of the fields is CDR3 protein, clone size, D gene, J gene, V gene. D genes are given only for firm matches. The size field is filled for only some rows; it gives once, few, many or a size class.

CDR3: CASSPDRVFFVNTEAFF
size: once
D: TRBD1
J: TRBJ1-1
V: TRBV28

CDR3: CASSLGDFSGNTIYF
size: -
D: -
J: TRBJ1-3
V: TRBV7-8

CDR3: CASSPSRDTYEQYF
size: -
D: -
J: TRBJ2-7
V: TRBV11-2

CDR3: CASSYDRVRHEQYF
size: -
D: TRBD1
J: TRBJ2-7
V: TRBV6-5

CDR3: CASSLGGGNYEQYF
size: -
D: -
J: TRBJ2-7
V: TRBV7-7

CDR3: CAWSVHGVSEQYF
size: -
D: -
J: TRBJ2-7
V: TRBV30

CDR3: CASSGRGAQSNQPQHF
size: -
D: -
J: TRBJ1-5
V: TRBV2

CDR3: CASSTGPTRARGTEAFF
size: -
D: -
J: TRBJ1-1
V: TRBV5-1

CDR3: CAWSVRTASRGYTF
size: -
D: -
J: TRBJ1-2
V: TRBV30

CDR3: CASSYSIIEKLFF
size: -
D: -
J: TRBJ1-4
V: TRBV6-5

CDR3: CASSAHRGMAGELFF
size: -
D: TRBD1
J: TRBJ2-2
V: TRBV6-1

CDR3: CASSPTGAGGRDTQYF
size: -
D: TRBD2
J: TRBJ2-3
V: TRBV5-4

CDR3: CASSNPSGRDIQYF
size: -
D: TRBD2
J: TRBJ2-4
V: TRBV19

CDR3: CASGTGEDGNTIYF
size: -
D: TRBD1
J: TRBJ1-3
V: TRBV10-1

CDR3: CASSRDRQETQYF
size: -
D: TRBD1
J: TRBJ2-5
V: TRBV7-2

CDR3: CASSVSSYEQYF
size: -
D: -
J: TRBJ2-7
V: TRBV5-1

CDR3: CASSPDSNQPQHF
size: -
D: -
J: TRBJ1-5
V: TRBV18

CDR3: CASSSLTSGGWTQYF
size: -
D: TRBD2
J: TRBJ2-5
V: TRBV14

CDR3: CASSPGGALAKNIQYF
size: -
D: -
J: TRBJ2-4
V: TRBV7-9

CDR3: CASSRGLAGTYQETQYF
size: once
D: TRBD2
J: TRBJ2-5
V: TRBV2

CDR3: CASSATGTASYGYTF
size: -
D: TRBD1
J: TRBJ1-2
V: TRBV7-2

CDR3: CASSRTGVNTEAFF
size: -
D: TRBD1
J: TRBJ1-1
V: TRBV6-6

CDR3: CASTEGSSGNQETQYF
size: -
D: -
J: TRBJ2-5
V: TRBV5-1

CDR3: CASSLVRGEVYNEQFF
size: -
D: TRBD2
J: TRBJ2-1
V: TRBV5-1

CDR3: CASSFGLGGTEAFF
size: -
D: -
J: TRBJ1-1
V: TRBV11-1

CDR3: CAWTDSSYEQYF
size: -
D: -
J: TRBJ2-7
V: TRBV30

CDR3: CASSLSGTGDQPQHF
size: -
D: TRBD1
J: TRBJ1-5
V: TRBV7-2

CDR3: CASKELTGDRGLEYF
size: -
D: TRBD1
J: TRBJ2-7
V: TRBV5-6

CDR3: CASSIPHWDTQYSNQPQHF
size: -
D: -
J: TRBJ1-5
V: TRBV19

CDR3: CASRPTRGEQYF
size: -
D: -
J: -
V: TRBV28

CDR3: CASSPDGLYGYTF
size: -
D: -
J: TRBJ1-2
V: TRBV2

CDR3: CASSLASDEQFF
size: -
D: -
J: TRBJ2-1
V: TRBV5-1

CDR3: CAWSPRGTGSYNSPLHF
size: -
D: TRBD1
J: TRBJ1-6
V: TRBV30

CDR3: CASSPSGRDGIRYNEQFF
size: -
D: -
J: TRBJ2-1
V: TRBV21-1

CDR3: CASSQGSGSTDEQFF
size: -
D: TRBD2
J: TRBJ2-1
V: TRBV4-2

CDR3: CASSPLQVFDTEAFF
size: -
D: -
J: TRBJ1-1
V: TRBV18

CDR3: CASSLGDRGSEAFF
size: -
D: TRBD1
J: TRBJ1-1
V: TRBV5-1

CDR3: CATSRDRGVAGELFF
size: -
D: TRBD2
J: TRBJ2-2
V: TRBV15

CDR3: CASSLAGQGTYEQYF
size: -
D: TRBD1
J: TRBJ2-7
V: TRBV7-2

CDR3: CASRVSWRAYEQYF
size: -
D: -
J: TRBJ2-7
V: TRBV5-1